This T cell receptor (beta chain) is drawn from a study of blood T cell repertoires in COVID-19. Study in general: Sources were T cells, B-cell-depleted T cells, or PBMCs; the material itself was cDNA or gDNA.

The CDR3 runs 11 residues. Assay used: immunoSEQ multiplex PCR; TCRdb lists only in-frame clones, some missing. The table records approximately 150,000 clones, 85% to 95% of them present only once. Remarks on this clone: The junction departs from germline at one end; a sequencing error may be responsible.

J is TRBJ2-1 and V is TRBV12-3 or TRBV12-4; tentative D call: TRBD1 (5 bases). The sample was peripheral blood. This clonotype originated in a woman in her fifties or sixties with COVID-19, enrolled during active disease. The CDR3 protein is CASKKPAGSLF. CDR3 in DNA: TGTGCCAGCAAGAAGCCAGCAGGGTCCCTCTTC.